A selection of T cell receptor beta chains follows, all from one sample in a study of PD-1 blockade in classical Hodgkin lymphoma. The method was immunoSEQ multiplex PCR; TCRdb's version includes in-frame clones alone and lacks a portion of them. Of roughly 96,000 clones in the sample, about 88% were seen once. Sequencing was performed on peripheral blood mononuclear cells (PBMCs), taken before the second cycle of nivolumab. Receptors originate from a human donor with classical Hodgkin lymphoma. Both conserved end residues are part of each CDR3. D genes are given only for firm matches. Some rows mark clone size as missing; the rest say once, few, many or name a class of expanded clone.

TRBJ2-1 | once | TRBV18 | . | CASSPMFGVDNEQFF | TGTGCCAGCTCACCAATGTTCGGCGTAGACAATGAGCAGTTCTTC
TRBJ2-1 | . | TRBV9 | . | CASSVGLHEAQNEQFF | TGTGCCAGCAGCGTAGGTCTCCATGAAGCCCAAAATGAGCAGTTCTTC
TRBJ2-7 | . | TRBV9 | . | CASSVIEGAEQYF | TGTGCCAGCAGCGTCATCGAGGGCGCCGAGCAGTACTTC
TRBJ2-1 | . | TRBV27 | TRBD2 | CASSFLTTSGGNEQFF | TGTGCCAGCAGTTTCCTCACGACTAGCGGGGGCAATGAGCAGTTCTTC
TRBJ1-1 | . | TRBV27 | TRBD1 | CASSFRTGPNTEAFF | TGTGCCAGCAGTTTTCGGACAGGGCCGAACACTGAAGCTTTCTTT
TRBJ1-4 | . | TRBV6-6 | . | CASSYTGPNEKLFF | TGTGCCAGCAGTTACACAGGCCCAAATGAAAAACTGTTTTTT
TRBJ2-7 | . | TRBV15 | . | CATSERQVNSYEQYF | TGTGCCACCAGCGAGAGACAGGTCAACTCCTACGAGCAGTACTTC
TRBJ2-7 | . | TRBV5-1 | TRBD2 | CASSASGRRDEQYF | TGCGCCAGCAGCGCTAGCGGGAGGCGGGACGAGCAGTACTTC
TRBJ1-1 | . | TRBV7-9 | . | CASSFGHPFF | TGTGCCAGCAGCTTTGGACACCCTTTCTTT
TRBJ1-4 | once | TRBV4-1 | . | CASSQRGRREKLFF | TGCGCCAGCAGCCAAAGGGGACGGCGAGAAAAACTGTTTTTT
TRBJ2-5 | . | TRBV10-3 | . | CAISGAQETQYF | TGTGCCATCAGCGGGGCCCAAGAGACCCAGTACTTC
TRBJ2-1 | . | TRBV6-6 | . | CASSYPGIVNNEQFF | TGTGCCAGCAGTTATCCAGGGATAGTTAACAATGAGCAGTTCTTC
TRBJ2-3 | . | TRBV11-2 | TRBD1 | CASSLDLSRPPQGADTQYF | TGTGCCAGCAGCTTAGATCTTTCCCGTCCCCCACAGGGGGCAGATACGCAGTATTTT
TRBJ2-2 | . | TRBV19 | . | CASSRDVGRVQTGELFF | TGTGCCAGTAGTAGGGACGTCGGTAGGGTTCAAACCGGGGAGCTGTTTTTT
TRBJ2-3 | . | TRBV5-1 | . | CASSFGSPTDTQYF | TGCGCCAGCAGCTTCGGATCCCCCACAGATACGCAGTATTTT
TRBJ2-7 | . | TRBV28 | TRBD1 | CASSPMHGTGLSYEQYF | TGTGCCAGCAGTCCAATGCACGGGACAGGGCTTTCCTACGAGCAGTACTTC
TRBJ2-2 | . | TRBV6-1 | . | CASSEGEDTGELFF | TGTGCCAGCAGTGAAGGCGAAGACACCGGGGAGCTGTTTTTT
TRBJ2-7 | . | TRBV20-1 | . | CSARADYEQYF | TGCAGTGCTAGAGCTGACTACGAGCAGTACTTC
TRBJ2-1 | . | TRBV7-2 | TRBD2 | CASSLASTSGQYNEQFF | TGTGCCAGCAGCTTAGCGTCGACTAGCGGACAATACAATGAGCAGTTCTTC
TRBJ2-7 | . | TRBV18 | TRBD1 | CASSPQGATYEQYF | TGTGCCAGCTCACCACAGGGGGCTACCTACGAGCAGTACTTC
TRBJ2-1 | . | TRBV6-5 | . | CASSYEGGNNEQFF | TGTGCCAGCAGTTACGAGGGAGGAAACAATGAGCAGTTCTTC
TRBJ1-4 | . | TRBV6-5 | . | CASSYQGGKLFF | TGTGCCAGCAGTTACCAAGGAGGAAAACTGTTTTTT
TRBJ2-7 | . | TRBV5-4 | TRBD2 | CASSSTTSGSYEQYF | TGTGCCAGCAGCTCGACGACTAGCGGGAGTTACGAGCAGTACTTC
TRBJ2-5 | . | TRBV27 | TRBD1 | CASSPRGGLETQYF | TGTGCCAGCAGTCCTAGAGGGGGCCTAGAGACCCAGTACTTC
TRBJ2-7 | once | TRBV28 | . | CASSLPTRGPSVRTNPYEQYF | TGTGCCAGCAGTTTACCGACACGGGGTCCTTCCGTTAGGACGAATCCCTACGAGCAGTACTTC
TRBJ1-5 | . | TRBV27 | . | CASSFGGNQPQHF | TGTGCCAGCAGTTTCGGCGGTAATCAGCCCCAGCATTTT
TRBJ1-3 | . | TRBV18 | . | CASSPLAGAAGNTIYF | TGTGCCAGCTCACCATTGGCAGGGGCGGCTGGAAACACCATATATTTT
TRBJ2-5 | . | TRBV28 | TRBD2 | CASSQTSPTETQYF | TGTGCCAGCAGTCAGACTAGCCCTACTGAGACCCAGTACTTC
TRBJ2-7 | . | TRBV7-8 | . | CASSLTSRVAAPYEQYF | TGTGCCAGCAGCTTAACATCTCGGGTAGCAGCGCCCTACGAGCAGTACTTC
TRBJ1-1 | . | TRBV5-1 | . | CASRIRTNTEAFF | TGCGCCAGCAGAATCAGAACGAACACTGAAGCTTTCTTT
TRBJ2-5 | . | TRBV4-1 | . | CASSQAGDPWETQYF | TGCGCCAGCAGCCAAGCAGGGGACCCATGGGAGACCCAGTACTTC
TRBJ1-2 | . | TRBV7-6 | TRBD1 | CASSDRDGYGYTF | TGTGCCAGCAGCGACAGGGACGGCTATGGCTACACCTTC
TRBJ2-7 | . | TRBV27 | TRBD2 | CASSFAGGSYEQYF | TGTGCCAGCAGTTTCGCGGGAGGGTCCTACGAGCAGTACTTC
TRBJ1-6 | . | TRBV28 | . | CASSYLGGSGSSPLHF | TGTGCCAGCAGTTACCTAGGGGGGAGTGGTAGTTCACCCCTCCACTTT
TRBJ1-6 | . | TRBV29-1 | . | CSVGQSDNSPLHF | TGCAGCGTTGGACAGTCAGATAATTCACCCCTCCACTTT
TRBJ2-7 | few | TRBV30 | TRBD1 | CAWSVGQTYEQYF | TGTGCCTGGAGTGTGGGACAGACATACGAGCAGTACTTC
TRBJ1-2 | . | TRBV25-1 | . | CASTFSPWGVGYTF | TGTGCCAGCACTTTCTCCCCATGGGGGGTAGGCTACACCTTC
TRBJ2-5 | once | TRBV10-3 | TRBD1 | CAISRQGWETQYF | TGTGCCATCAGCCGACAGGGGTGGGAGACCCAGTACTTC
TRBJ1-1 | few | TRBV5-4 | TRBD1 | CASSEGGLNTEAFF | TGTGCCAGCAGCGAAGGGGGCCTGAACACTGAAGCTTTCTTT
TRBJ1-3 | . | TRBV18 | . | CASSPQDSGNTIYF | TGTGCCAGCTCACCACAGGACTCTGGAAACACCATATATTTT
TRBJ2-7 | . | TRBV30 | . | CAWSVGYPNGRLGEQYF | TGTGCCTGGAGTGTTGGCTACCCTAACGGCCGTCTTGGCGAGCAGTACTTC
TRBJ1-1 | . | TRBV28 | . | CASSLSYTEAFF | TGTGCCAGCAGTTTGAGTTACACTGAAGCTTTCTTT
TRBJ2-5 | . | TRBV7-8 | . | CASSLRDGRGEETQYF | TGTGCCAGCAGCCTCCGAGACGGGCGCGGGGAAGAGACCCAGTACTTC
TRBJ1-2 | . | TRBV14 | . | CASSQEWRGPVIGYTF | TGTGCCAGCAGCCAAGAGTGGCGAGGGCCGGTTATCGGGTACACCTTC
TRBJ1-1 | . | TRBV11-2 | TRBD1 | CASSFTGQGAFF | TGTGCCAGCAGCTTTACGGGACAGGGGGCTTTCTTT
TRBJ2-7 | . | TRBV2 | . | CASEGEHEQYF | TGTGCCAGCGAGGGGGAGCACGAGCAGTACTTC
TRBJ1-1 | . | TRBV5-6 | . | CASSQKWGAWMNTEAFF | TGTGCCAGCAGTCAGAAATGGGGGGCCTGGATGAACACTGAAGCTTTCTTT
TRBJ2-7 | . | TRBV9 | . | CASSPKLADGSEQYF | TGTGCCAGCTCCCCGAAACTAGCAGACGGGTCCGAGCAGTACTTC
TRBJ2-5 | . | TRBV2 | . | CASSEALGSQWETQYF | TGTGCCAGCAGTGAAGCGCTTGGGAGCCAGTGGGAGACCCAGTACTTC
TRBJ1-3 | . | TRBV18 | TRBD1 | CATQGASSGNTIYF | TGTGCCACTCAGGGGGCGAGCTCTGGAAACACCATATATTTT
TRBJ2-7 | . | TRBV7-2 | . | CASSVKVTYEQYF | TGTGCCAGCAGCGTTAAGGTCACCTACGAGCAGTACTTC
TRBJ2-7 | . | TRBV27 | . | CASSLTHEAYEQYF | TGTGCCAGCAGTTTAACTCATGAGGCCTACGAGCAGTACTTC
TRBJ2-2 | . | TRBV10-1 | TRBD1 | CASKGQGATGELFF | TGCGCCAGCAAAGGACAGGGGGCGACCGGGGAGCTGTTTTTT
TRBJ1-1 | . | TRBV9 | TRBD1 | CASRGGTAETEAFF | TGTGCCAGCAGGGGAGGGACAGCCGAGACTGAAGCTTTCTTT
TRBJ2-1 | . | TRBV6-1 | TRBD2 | CASSDPTSGGALYNEQFF | TGTGCCAGCAGTGATCCGACTAGCGGGGGGGCTCTCTACAATGAGCAGTTCTTC
TRBJ2-7 | . | TRBV27 | TRBD2 | CASSKGLAETYEQYF | TGTGCCAGCAGTAAGGGACTAGCGGAGACCTACGAGCAGTACTTC
TRBJ2-7 | . | TRBV6-5 | . | CASSYSKTGTYEQYF | TGTGCCAGCAGTTACTCCAAGACAGGAACCTACGAGCAGTACTTC
TRBJ2-3 | . | TRBV4-1 | TRBD2 | CASSQKALAGDTQYF | TGCGCCAGCAGCCAAAAAGCCCTAGCGGGAGATACGCAGTATTTT
TRBJ2-7 | . | TRBV4-2 | TRBD1 | CASSHPSDRAYEQYF | TGTGCCAGCAGCCACCCTTCGGACAGGGCCTATGAGCAGTACTTC